The 3 T cell receptor beta chains presented below share a single source sample, sequenced in a study of tumor-infiltrating lymphocytes in primary liver carcinoma. The investigators made TCR beta cDNA from around 540 ng total RNA, using a constant-region primer. Nested multiplex PCR, run for three rounds with slightly modified ARM-PCR, yielded TCR beta libraries. Investigators reported that the first two PCR rounds, at roughly 10 cycles each, used TRBV1-TRBV30 forward primers with a C-beta reverse primer. Using its own MiXCR run on the multiplex PCR reads, TCRdb lists one record per CDR3 protein. The sample has nearly 200,000 distinct CDR3 sequences; 65% are singletons. Germline DNA was also extracted, and blood RNA was taken from unsorted whole blood. Material: peripheral blood. Receptors originate from a woman aged 55-69 years with primary liver carcinoma and hepatitis B virus infection.

This clonotype was seen just once. A read error may produce the germline difference seen at one junction end. The chain employs TRBV11-2 and TRBJ2-1, with 11 bases aligning to TRBD2. The CDR3 extends over 15 amino acids. The germline V gene encodes CDR1 SGHAT and CDR2 FQNNGV. CDR3 DNA: TGTGTCAGCGGCTCCCAGACCGTAGCGGGAGGGCTGCAGTTCTTC. This translates into CVSGSQTVAGGLQFF. Full variable domain (remainder filled in from reference TRBV11-2 and TRBJ2-1): EAGVAQSPRYKIIEKRQSVAFWCNPISGHATLYWYQQILGQGPKLLIQFQNNGVVDDSQLPKDRFSAERLKGVDSTLKIQPAKLEDSAVYLCVSGSQTVAGGLQFFGPGTRLTVL.

As regards this clonotype: Here the CDR3 omits its conserved ending phenylalanine or tryptophan, so a read error is the likely source. V gene TRBV5-1 combines with J gene TRBJ1-4, with D uncertain. Germline CDR1 reads SGHRS; CDR2 reads YFSETQ. V shed 5 bases and J shed 5 bases, with 4 bases lying between them. This CDR3 contains 11 residues. CDR3 in amino acids: CASRLNEKLFS. CDR3 DNA: TGCGCCAGCAGACTCAATGAAAAACTGTTTTCT.

This clonotype has more than one count but fewer than ten. A clone one base away is much larger, so this may be a read error. CDR3: CASSRDLGGGTDTQYF. As DNA, the CDR3 is TGTGCCAGCAGCCGAGATCTAGGTGGCGGCACAGATACGCAGTATTTT. The chain joins TRBV4-2 to TRBJ2-3; D call uncertain. Trimming pared 4 bases from V and 1 base from J, leaving 15 bases between. The CDR3 extends over 16 amino acids. CDR1 and CDR2 (germline): LGHNA, YNFKEQ.